This entry lists 10 T cell receptor beta chains sequenced from one sample in a study of tumor and adjacent non-tumor tissue in lung cancer (dated by TCRdb to 2017 to 2018). Bulk unsorted tissue served as the source for RNA extraction, and RNA quality was assessed using a NanoDrop ND-1000 and an Agilent 2100. Libraries were made using multiplex PCR. The listed sequencing device is Illumina HiSeq 2500. Following protocols modified from ARM-PCR, the researchers constructed TCRbeta libraries through three rounds of nested PCR with primers (Table S4). TCRdb cleaned the public reads at Q25 with fastp, built clones with MiXCR and kept in-frame beta chains. Rows are unified per CDR3 protein, each entry keeping the most common DNA and genes. For this sample the table gives 71,000 or so distinct CDR3 sequences, of which roughly 80% were detected only once. 13% of the sample is held by the ten biggest clonotypes.

The material sequenced was lung tumor tissue. The source of these receptors is a woman aged 45-65 years with non-small cell lung cancer.

In regard to this clonotype: The conserved phenylalanine or tryptophan normally closing the CDR3 is absent here, so this likely arose from a read error. The chain recombines TRBV2 with TRBJ1-5, with D possibly matching TRBD1 (7 bases). The J call may not be correct, given that the DNA end is closer to TRBJ2-3. CDR3 length equals 14 residues. Germline values: CDR1 SNHLY, CDR2 FYNNEI. For the CDR3, the DNA is TGTGCCAGCATGAGCCAGGGGGGCAATCAGCCCCAGTATTTG. Amino acids: CASMSQGGNQPQYL.

Regarding this clonotype: The junction does not match germline at one end; this may be a read error. The V call is TRBV4-2, the J call TRBJ1-5; the D is unclear. This CDR3 spans 15 amino acids. The germline gives CDR1 LGHNA, CDR2 YNFKEQ. The CDR3 DNA reads TGTGTCAGCAGCCATGGTGGCACATGGAATCAGCCCCAGCATTTT. Protein sequence: CVSSHGGTWNQPQHF.

Turning to this clonotype: Germline and junction disagree at one end, which may indicate a read error. The chain recombines TRBV4-1 with TRBJ2-1; tentative D call: TRBD2 (5 bases). Germline values: CDR1 MGHRA, CDR2 YSYEKL. The CDR3 consists of 15 residues. The CDR3 sequence: CVSSATSAGIDEQFF. In nucleotides, the CDR3 is TGCGTCAGCAGCGCAACGAGCGCCGGGATTGATGAGCAGTTCTTC.

To note about this clonotype: This is likely a read error, given that the CDR3 carries no conserved phenylalanine or tryptophan at its end. The CDR3 region has the DNA TGTGCCAGCAGCTTAGTTAGGTTAAGGGAGCTGTTTTCT. It specifies CASSLVRLRELFS. The chain has TRBV11-2 and TRBJ2-2; D is ambiguous. The V end lost 1 base, the J end lost 9 bases, and 9 bases lay between the germline ends. Looked up from germline, CDR1 is SGHAT and CDR2 is FQNNGV. The CDR3 consists of 13 residues.

Only a few counts were recorded for this clonotype. V gene TRBV7-3 combines with J gene TRBJ2-1, with TRBD2 as a possible D gene (5 bases). The germline CDR1 and CDR2 sequences are SGHTA and FQGTGA. CDR3 length equals 13 residues. Trimming took off 9 bases at V and 10 bases at J, with 19 bases between the two ends. The CDR3 DNA sequence: TGTGCCAGTAGCGTCACAAGAAGCGGCGAGCAGTTCTTC. Residues: CASSVTRSGEQFF.

Concerning this clonotype: Sequence at one end of the junction differs from germline and may be a read error. This rearrangement joins TRBV5-6 to TRBJ2-2; 10 bases agree with TRBD2. Germline V gives CDR1 SGHDT, CDR2 YYEEEE. The CDR3 loop spans 18 amino acids. The CDR3 DNA follows: TGTGCCAGCAGCTCCCGACTAGCGGGCTTAAGGAACACCGGGGACCTGTTTTTT. Translation: CASSSRLAGLRNTGDLFF.

The V and J genes are TRBV6-5 and TRBJ1-2; D not resolved. The germline CDR1 and CDR2 sequences are MNHEY and SVGAGI. The CDR3 spans 12 residues. Trimming left V 8 bases short and J 11 bases short, with 18 bases between. Here the CDR3 reads CASGLWGEGYTF. The CDR3 DNA follows: TGTGCCAGCGGTTTGTGGGGAGAGGGATACACCTTC.

The chain is built from TRBV12-3 or TRBV12-4 and TRBJ1-3; D unclear. V lost 7 bases to trimming and J lost 0 bases, with 13 bases between them. The CDR3 totals 15 residues. The CDR3 nucleotides are TGTGCCAGCATCAAGACATCTACCTCTGGAAACACCATATATTTT. It yields the protein CASIKTSTSGNTIYF.

This clonotype occurred a few times. One end of the junction varies from germline; a read error may be responsible. The genes are TRBV6-2 or TRBV6-3 and TRBJ1-5; D not certain. CDR3 length: 15 amino acids. Germline values: CDR1 MNHEY, CDR2 SVGEGT. CDR3 region: CASSDIGLGNQPQHF. Here the CDR3 DNA reads TGTGCCAGCAGTGACATCGGGCTAGGCAATCAGCCCCAGCACTTT.

A remark on this clonotype: The junction differs from germline at one of its ends, possibly a read error. The J gene is TRBJ2-2, the V gene TRBV6-6; no firm D call. Germline CDR1 and CDR2: MNHNY and SVGAGI (reference sequence). The CDR3 runs to 16 residues. In nucleotides, the CDR3 is TGTGTCAGCAGTTACTCTAGACCAGCGAACACCGGGGAGCTGTTTTTT. Its protein is CVSSYSRPANTGELFF.